The clone carrying this T cell receptor beta chain was observed many times. Its antigen is not identified. 450 to 600 ng RNA was reverse transcribed with alpha and beta constant-region primers. Separate chain-specific third strand synthesis with multiplexing indices produced the alpha and beta libraries. MiXCR, applied by TCRdb to the 5' RACE reads, yields one record per CDR3 protein. Of 7,500 or so distinct CDR3 sequences listed, 8% to 10% were seen once; the top ten hold 22%. This CDR3 is built from 12 residues. Germline CDR1 and CDR2: SQVTM and ANQGSEA. Losses at the gene ends were 5 bases for V and 5 bases for J; bases not matched to a gene: 2. The source of the sample is a study of HIV-infected patients and healthy controls. No cell fractionation was done, so the repertoire covers all unsorted peripheral blood T cells. A roughly 2.5 ml peripheral blood sample was taken for RNA. The study's findings and limits: Compared with untreated HIV+ repertoires, healthy controls showed roughly threefold more distinct CDR3s and higher Shannon diversity. MAIT alpha-chain CDR3s were frequent in healthy controls, depleted in HIV+.

The chain has TRBV29-1 and TRBJ2-5; 10 bases agree with TRBD2. The source material was blood, sampled before antiretroviral therapy. The receptor comes from an adult with HIV infection. The DNA for the CDR3 is TGCAGCGTTTCGGGACTAGCGGAGACCCAGTACTTC. This translates into CSVSGLAETQYF.